This paragraph covers one T cell receptor beta chain sequence. Its antigen is unidentified. This record belongs to a study of T cell responses to AZD1222 COVID-19 vaccine. Overall study findings and caveats: The reported proportion of spike-specific TCRs targeting unmutated variant regions was nearly half. All repertoire sampling was performed exclusively after the peak T cell response. Clonal diversity was possibly underestimated, and the donors were mostly white British, with more females.

Germline V gene sequence: CDR1 MGHDK, CDR2 SYGVNS. Germline trimming cut 3 bases from V and 2 bases from J; bases unmatched to any gene: 5. The CDR3 is 15 residues long. Produced via immunoSEQ multiplex PCR; TCRdb's table is partial and in-frame only. Of more than 50,000 clones in the sample, about 85% were seen once. The sequencing here drew on peripheral blood, taken on day 0 of AZD1222 vaccination. The TCR was taken from an adult in good health. The rearrangement uses TRBV25-1 and TRBJ2-3; 7 bases map to TRBD2. CDR3 sequence: CASSELGLDTDTQYF. The DNA of the CDR3 is TGTGCCAGCAGTGAGTTAGGACTAGACACAGATACGCAGTATTTT.